Each of the 2 T cell receptor beta chains below was sequenced from the same sample in a study of blood T cells in healthy people across ages. Using a J-beta primer mix together with a sample-barcoded 5' primer, a second PCR was run for roughly 7 to 12 cycles. TCRdb recomputed calls from the 5' RACE reads with MiXCR, one row per CDR3 protein. Here the sample spans around 780,000 distinct CDR3 sequences, approximately 24% being singletons. These same data were also listed under a study on T cells of mothers and their children.

Source material: blood. The receptors were sampled from a boy aged 5-17 years in good health.

The chain carries TRBV4-1 and TRBJ2-5; possibly TRBD2 for D (6 bases). The V end was cut by 0 bases, the J end by 1 base, with 9 bases between. This CDR3 contains 15 residues. Germline V gene data show CDR1 as MGHRA and CDR2 as YSYEKL. The CDR3 DNA follows: TGCGCCAGCAGCCAAGATGTGGGGGGCCAAGAGACCCAGTACTTC. Translated: CASSQDVGGQETQYF.

The chain recombines TRBV5-6 with TRBJ2-3, with 8 bases matching TRBD2. Unmatched junction bases numbered 2, after V lost 7 bases and J lost 4 bases. In germline, CDR1 is SGHDT, CDR2 YYEEEE. The CDR3 is 12 residues long. The CDR3 loop is CASGAGADTQYF. For the CDR3, the DNA is TGTGCCAGCGGAGCGGGAGCAGATACGCAGTATTTT. The full variable domain, with the rest looked up from reference TRBV5-6 and TRBJ2-3, is DAGVTQSPTHLIKTRGQQVTLRCSPKSGHDTVSWYQQALGQGPQFIFQYYEEEERQRGNFPDRFSGHQFPNYSSELNVNALLLGDSALYLCASGAGADTQYFGPGTRLTVL.